This T cell receptor (beta chain) comes out of a study of T cell responses to AZD1222 COVID-19 vaccine. Study-level points and caveats: Clonal diversity was possibly underestimated, and white British individuals and females predominated among donors. Following two doses of AZD1222, Spike-specific TCR breadth and depth rose.

Assay used: immunoSEQ multiplex PCR; TCRdb lists only in-frame clones, some missing. The data contain some 140,000 clones, roughly nine tenths of them singletons. As to this clone: The antigen is unknown.

This receptor was identified in an adult who received the AZD1222 COVID-19 vaccine. The sample in question was peripheral blood, obtained 28 days after the second AZD1222 dose.

The CDR3 DNA reads TGTGCCACCCCTTGGCCAGCTGGGGGCTACACCTTC. It is translated as CATPWPAGGYTF. This chain uses TRBV19 with TRBJ1-2; D is ambiguous. The V end was cut by 10 bases, the J end by 8 bases, with 17 bases between. Germline CDR1 and CDR2: LNHDA and SQIVND (reference sequence). CDR3 length: 12 amino acids. Full variable domain (remainder filled in from reference TRBV19 and TRBJ1-2): DGGITQSPKYLFRKEGQNVTLSCEQNLNHDAMYWYRQDPGQGLRLIYYSQIVNDFQKGDIAEGYSVSREKKESFPLTVTSAQKNPTAFYLCATPWPAGGYTFGSGTRLTVV.